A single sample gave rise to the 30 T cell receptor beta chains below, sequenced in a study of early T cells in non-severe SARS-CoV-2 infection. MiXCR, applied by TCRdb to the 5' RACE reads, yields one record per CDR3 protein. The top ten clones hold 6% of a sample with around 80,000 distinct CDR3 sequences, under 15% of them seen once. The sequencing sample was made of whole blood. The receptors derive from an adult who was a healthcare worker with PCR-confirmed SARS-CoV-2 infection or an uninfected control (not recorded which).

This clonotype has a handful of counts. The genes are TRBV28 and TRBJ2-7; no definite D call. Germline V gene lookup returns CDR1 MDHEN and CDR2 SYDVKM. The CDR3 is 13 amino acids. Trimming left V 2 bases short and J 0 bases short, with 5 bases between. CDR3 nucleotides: TGTGCCAGCAGTTTAGGATACTCCTACGAGCAGTACTTC. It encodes CASSLGYSYEQYF. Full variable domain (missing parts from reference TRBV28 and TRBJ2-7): DVKVTQSSRYLVKRTGEKVFLECVQDMDHENMFWYRQDPGLGLRLIYFSYDVKMKEKGDIPEGYSVSREKKERFSLILESASTNQTSMYLCASSLGYSYEQYFGPGTRLTVT.

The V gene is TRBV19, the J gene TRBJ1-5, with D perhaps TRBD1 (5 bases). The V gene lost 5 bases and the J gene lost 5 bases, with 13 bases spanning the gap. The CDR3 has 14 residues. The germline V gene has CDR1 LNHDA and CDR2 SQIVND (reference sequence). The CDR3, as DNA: TGTGCCAGTAGTCCGGGACCGGGGTATCAGCCCCAGCATTTT. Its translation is CASSPGPGYQPQHF. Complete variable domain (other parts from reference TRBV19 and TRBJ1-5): DGGITQSPKYLFRKEGQNVTLSCEQNLNHDAMYWYRQDPGQGLRLIYYSQIVNDFQKGDIAEGYSVSREKKESFPLTVTSAQKNPTAFYLCASSPGPGYQPQHFGDGTRLSIL.

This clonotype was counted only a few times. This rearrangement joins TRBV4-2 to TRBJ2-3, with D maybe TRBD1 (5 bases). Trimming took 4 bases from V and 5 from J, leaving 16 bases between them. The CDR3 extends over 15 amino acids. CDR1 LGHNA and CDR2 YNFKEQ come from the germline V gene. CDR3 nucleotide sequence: TGTGCCAGCAGCCCCAGGGCTGCCGATGGAGATACGCAGTATTTT. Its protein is CASSPRAADGDTQYF.

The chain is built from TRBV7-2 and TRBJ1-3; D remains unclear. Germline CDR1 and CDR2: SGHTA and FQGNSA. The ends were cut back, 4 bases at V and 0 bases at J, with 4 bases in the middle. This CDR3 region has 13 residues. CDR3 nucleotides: TGTGCCAGCAGCTCTAGCTCTGGAAACACCATATATTTT. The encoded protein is CASSSSSGNTIYF.

CDR3 sequence (DNA): TGTGCCAGCAGCTTGGTCGAAGACAGGGAACAGTTCTTC. Translation gives CASSLVEDREQFF. The V gene is TRBV5-4, the J gene TRBJ2-1; 7 nucleotides line up with TRBD1. This CDR3 region has 13 residues. CDR1 is SGHNT, CDR2 YYREEE, per germline (reference sequence). Unmatched junction bases numbered 7, after V lost 0 bases and J lost 13 bases.

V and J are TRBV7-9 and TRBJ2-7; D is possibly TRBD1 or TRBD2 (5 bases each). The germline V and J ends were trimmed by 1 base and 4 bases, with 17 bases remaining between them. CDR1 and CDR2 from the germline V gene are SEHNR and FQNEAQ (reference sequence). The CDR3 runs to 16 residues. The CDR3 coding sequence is TGTGCCAGCAGCTTAGAAGGGACCGCGACATCTTACGAGCAGTACTTC. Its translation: CASSLEGTATSYEQYF.

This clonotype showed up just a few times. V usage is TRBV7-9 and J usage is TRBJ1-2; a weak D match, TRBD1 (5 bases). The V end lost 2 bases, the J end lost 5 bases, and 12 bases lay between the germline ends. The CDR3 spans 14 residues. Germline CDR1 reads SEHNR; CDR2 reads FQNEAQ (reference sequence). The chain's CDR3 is CASSLRGDQYGYTF. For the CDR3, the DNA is TGTGCCAGCAGCTTACGAGGGGACCAGTATGGCTACACCTTC.

DNA for the CDR3: TGTGCCAGCAGCTCTCCCCCAGGGCGCACTGAAGCTTTCTTT. Protein: CASSSPPGRTEAFF. The chain links TRBV28 to TRBJ1-1; the D gene is possibly TRBD1 (5 bases). The CDR3 loop spans 14 amino acids. Deletions cut 6 bases from V and 4 bases from J, with 15 bases between. In germline, CDR1 is MDHEN, CDR2 SYDVKM.

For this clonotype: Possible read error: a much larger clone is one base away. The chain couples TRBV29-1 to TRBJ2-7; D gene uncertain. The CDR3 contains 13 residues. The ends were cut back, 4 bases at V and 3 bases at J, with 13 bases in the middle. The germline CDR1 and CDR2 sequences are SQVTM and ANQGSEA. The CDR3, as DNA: TGCAGCGTTGGTGGACGGGCCCTCTACGAGCAGTACTTC. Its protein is CSVGGRALYEQYF.

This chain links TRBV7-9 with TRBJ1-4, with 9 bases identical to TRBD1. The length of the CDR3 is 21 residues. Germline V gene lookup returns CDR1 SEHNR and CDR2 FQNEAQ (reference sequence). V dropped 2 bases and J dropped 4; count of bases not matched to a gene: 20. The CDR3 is CASSLNPVYDRGISINEKLFF. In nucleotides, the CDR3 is TGTGCCAGCAGCTTAAATCCTGTTTACGACAGGGGGATTTCTATTAATGAAAAACTGTTTTTT.

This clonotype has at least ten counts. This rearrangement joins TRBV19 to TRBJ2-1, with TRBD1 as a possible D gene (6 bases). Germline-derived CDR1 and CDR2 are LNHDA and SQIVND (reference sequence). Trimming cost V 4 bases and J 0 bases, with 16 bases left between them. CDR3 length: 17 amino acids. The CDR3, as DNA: TGTGCCAGTAGTACAAGGACAGTCCCGAGCTCCTACAATGAGCAGTTCTTC. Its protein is CASSTRTVPSSYNEQFF.

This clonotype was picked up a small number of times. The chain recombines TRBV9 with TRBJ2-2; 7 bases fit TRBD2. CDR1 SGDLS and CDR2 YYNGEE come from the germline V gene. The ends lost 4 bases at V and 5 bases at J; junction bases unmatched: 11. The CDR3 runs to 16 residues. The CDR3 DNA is TGTGCCAGCAGCCCCGATGGCGGGGGACTGACCGGGGAGCTGTTTTTT. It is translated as CASSPDGGGLTGELFF. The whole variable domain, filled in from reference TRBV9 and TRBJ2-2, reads DSGVTQTPKHLITATGQRVTLRCSPRSGDLSVYWYQQSLDQGLQFLIQYYNGEERAKGNILERFSAQQFPDLHSELNLSSLELGDSALYFCASSPDGGGLTGELFFGEGSRLTVL.

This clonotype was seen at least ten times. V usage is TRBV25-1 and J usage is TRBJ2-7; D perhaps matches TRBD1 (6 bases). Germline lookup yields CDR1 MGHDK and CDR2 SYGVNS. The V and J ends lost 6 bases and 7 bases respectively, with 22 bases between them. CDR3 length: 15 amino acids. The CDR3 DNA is TGTGCCAGCAGGGGTACAGGGAGTGGAGGTCTGGAGCAGTACTTC. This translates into CASRGTGSGGLEQYF.

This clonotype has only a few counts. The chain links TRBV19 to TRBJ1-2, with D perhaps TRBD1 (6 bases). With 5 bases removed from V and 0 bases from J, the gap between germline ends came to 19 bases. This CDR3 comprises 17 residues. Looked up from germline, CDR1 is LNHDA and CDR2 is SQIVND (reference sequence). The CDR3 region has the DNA TGTGCCAGTAGTTCCCTCGGCCGGGGGCGTTCTAACTATGGCTACACCTTC. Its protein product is CASSSLGRGRSNYGYTF.

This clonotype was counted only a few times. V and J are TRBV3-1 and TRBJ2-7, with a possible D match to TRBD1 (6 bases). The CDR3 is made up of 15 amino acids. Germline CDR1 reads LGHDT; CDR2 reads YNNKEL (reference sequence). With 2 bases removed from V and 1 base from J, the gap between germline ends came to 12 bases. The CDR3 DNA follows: TGTGCCAGCAGCCAAACTCTCGGGACATCCTACGAGCAGTACTTC. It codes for CASSQTLGTSYEQYF.

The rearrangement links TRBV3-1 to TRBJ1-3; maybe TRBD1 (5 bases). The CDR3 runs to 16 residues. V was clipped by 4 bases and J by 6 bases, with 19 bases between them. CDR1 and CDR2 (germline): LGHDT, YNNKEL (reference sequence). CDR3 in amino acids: CASSPGENAAENTIYF. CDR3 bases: TGTGCCAGCAGCCCGGGGGAAAACGCTGCTGAAAACACCATATATTTT.

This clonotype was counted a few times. The CDR3: CASRTLLAKNIQYF. The CDR3 coding sequence is TGTGCCAGCCGGACCCTCCTAGCCAAAAACATTCAGTACTTC. The chain uses TRBV6-4 and TRBJ2-4; D unclear. CDR1 and CDR2 from the germline V gene are MRHNA and SNTAGT. V gave up 8 bases and J gave up 0 bases, with 11 bases separating them. The CDR3 has 14 amino acids.

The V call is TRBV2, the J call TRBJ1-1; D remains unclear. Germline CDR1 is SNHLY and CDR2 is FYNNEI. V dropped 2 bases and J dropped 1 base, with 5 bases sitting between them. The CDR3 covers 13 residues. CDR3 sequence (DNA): TGTGCCAGCAGTGAACGGGAGAACACTGAAGCTTTCTTT. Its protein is CASSERENTEAFF.

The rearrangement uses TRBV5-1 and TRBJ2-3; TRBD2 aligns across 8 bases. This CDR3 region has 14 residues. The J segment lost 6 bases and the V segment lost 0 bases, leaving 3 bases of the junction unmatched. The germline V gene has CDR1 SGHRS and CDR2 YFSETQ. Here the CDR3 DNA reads TGCGCCAGCAGCTTGGGAGCGGGGGATGATACGCAGTATTTT. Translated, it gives CASSLGAGDDTQYF.

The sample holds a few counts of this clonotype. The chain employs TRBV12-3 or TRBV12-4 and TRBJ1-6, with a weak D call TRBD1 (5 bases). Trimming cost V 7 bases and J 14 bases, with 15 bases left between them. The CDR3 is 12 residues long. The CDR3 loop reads CASTYLGGALHF. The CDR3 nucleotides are TGTGCCAGCACCTATCTGGGGGGGGCCCTCCACTTT.

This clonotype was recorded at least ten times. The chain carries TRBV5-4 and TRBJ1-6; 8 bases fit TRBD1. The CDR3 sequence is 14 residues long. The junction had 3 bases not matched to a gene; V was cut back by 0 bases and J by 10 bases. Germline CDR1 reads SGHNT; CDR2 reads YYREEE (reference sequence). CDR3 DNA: TGTGCCAGCAGCTTGGTGGACAGGGCCTCACCCCTCCACTTT. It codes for CASSLVDRASPLHF.

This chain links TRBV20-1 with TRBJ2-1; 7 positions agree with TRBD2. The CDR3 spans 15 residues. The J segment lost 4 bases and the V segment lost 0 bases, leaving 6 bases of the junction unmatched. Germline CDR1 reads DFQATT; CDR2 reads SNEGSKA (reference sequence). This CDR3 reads CSARDWASGYNEQFF. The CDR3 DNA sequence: TGCAGTGCTAGAGACTGGGCTAGCGGATACAATGAGCAGTTCTTC.

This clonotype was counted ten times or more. CDR3 DNA sequence: TGTGCCAGCAGGTCTCCGGGACAGGGAAACTATGGCTACACCTTC. Encoded protein: CASRSPGQGNYGYTF. This chain links TRBV12-3 or TRBV12-4 with TRBJ1-2; TRBD1 agrees at 9 bases. Germline trimming cut 6 bases from V and 2 bases from J; bases unmatched to any gene: 7. The CDR3 sequence is 15 residues long.

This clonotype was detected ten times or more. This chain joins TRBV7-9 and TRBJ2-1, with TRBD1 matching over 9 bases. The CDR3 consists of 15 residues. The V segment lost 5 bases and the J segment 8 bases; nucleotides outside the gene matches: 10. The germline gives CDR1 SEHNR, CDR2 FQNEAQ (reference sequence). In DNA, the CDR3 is TGTGCCAGCAGCCCGCCGGGACAGGGTGACGATGAGCAGTTCTTC. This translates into CASSPPGQGDDEQFF.

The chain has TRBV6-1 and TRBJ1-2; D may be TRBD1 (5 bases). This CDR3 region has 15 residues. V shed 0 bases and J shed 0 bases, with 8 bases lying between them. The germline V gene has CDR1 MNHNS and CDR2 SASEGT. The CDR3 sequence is CASSEAAGANYGYTF. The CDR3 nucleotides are TGTGCCAGCAGTGAAGCGGCGGGGGCTAACTATGGCTACACCTTC.

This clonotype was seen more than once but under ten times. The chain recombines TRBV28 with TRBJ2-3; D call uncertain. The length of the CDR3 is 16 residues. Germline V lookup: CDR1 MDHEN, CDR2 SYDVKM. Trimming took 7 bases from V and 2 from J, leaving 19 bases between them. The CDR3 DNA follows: TGTGCCAGCAAAAACCACCTCTCCTTATCCACAGATACGCAGTATTTT. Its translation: CASKNHLSLSTDTQYF.

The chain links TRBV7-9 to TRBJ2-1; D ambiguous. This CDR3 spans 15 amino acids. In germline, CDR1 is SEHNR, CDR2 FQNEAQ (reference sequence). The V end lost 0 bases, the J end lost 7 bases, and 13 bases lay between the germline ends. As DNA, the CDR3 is TGTGCCAGCAGCTTAGCCTCCTTTTGGGGAAATGAGCAGTTCTTC. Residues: CASSLASFWGNEQFF.

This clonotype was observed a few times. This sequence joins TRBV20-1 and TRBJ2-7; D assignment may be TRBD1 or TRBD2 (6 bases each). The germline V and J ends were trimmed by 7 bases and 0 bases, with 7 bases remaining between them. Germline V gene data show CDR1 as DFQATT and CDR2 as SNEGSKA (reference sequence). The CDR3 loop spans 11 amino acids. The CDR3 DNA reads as TGCAGTGGGGGGGCCTCCTACGAGCAGTACTTC. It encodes CSGGASYEQYF.

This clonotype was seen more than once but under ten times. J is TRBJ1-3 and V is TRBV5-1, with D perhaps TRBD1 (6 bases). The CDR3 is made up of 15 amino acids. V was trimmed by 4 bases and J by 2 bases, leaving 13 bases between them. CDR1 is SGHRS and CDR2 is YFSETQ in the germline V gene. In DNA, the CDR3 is TGCGCCAGCAGCCCCAACCGGGGGCCTGGAAACACCATATATTTT. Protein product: CASSPNRGPGNTIYF. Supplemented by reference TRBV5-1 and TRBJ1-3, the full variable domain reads KAGVTQTPRYLIKTRGQQVTLSCSPISGHRSVSWYQQTPGQGLQFLFEYFSETQRNKGNFPGRFSGRQFSNSRSEMNVSTLELGDSALYLCASSPNRGPGNTIYFGEGSWLTVV.

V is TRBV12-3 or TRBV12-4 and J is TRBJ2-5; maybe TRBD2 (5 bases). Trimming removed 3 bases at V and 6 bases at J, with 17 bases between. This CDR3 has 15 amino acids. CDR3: CASSFRAGPSQTQYF. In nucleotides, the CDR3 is TGTGCCAGCAGTTTCCGCGCGGGCCCGAGCCAGACCCAGTACTTC.